Each of the 2 T cell receptor beta chains below was sequenced from the same sample in a study of blood T cell repertoires in COVID-19. Repertoires were generated with immunoSEQ multiplex PCR, while TCRdb's copy carries only in-frame clones and drops some. Of hundreds of thousands of clones in the sample, about 87% are singletons; the top ten hold 5.5% to 8%. Sequenced: peripheral blood. The receptors derive from a man aged 60-69 years who had recovered from COVID-19.

CDR3 DNA: TGTGCCACCAGTGATGGAGGACAGCAATATGGCTACACCTTC. Protein: CATSDGGQQYGYTF. The chain has TRBV24-1 and TRBJ1-2; D perhaps matches TRBD1 (6 bases). Between the trimmed V and J ends, which lost 3 bases and 5 bases, there was a span of 12 bases. Germline loops: CDR1 KGHDR, CDR2 SFDVKD. CDR3 length: 14 amino acids.

This sequence joins TRBV19 and TRBJ1-5, with a weak D call TRBD1 (5 bases). Trimming cost V 5 bases and J 6 bases, with 11 bases left between them. The germline CDR1 and CDR2 sequences are LNHDA and SQIVND (reference sequence). The CDR3 consists of 13 residues. Here the CDR3 DNA reads TGTGCCAGTAGTCAACAGGCGCTTCAGCCCCAGCATTTT. Protein product: CASSQQALQPQHF.